The T cell receptor beta chain described here comes from a study of identifying expanded T cells in peripheral blood (dated by TCRdb to between 2018 and 2021). The study in broad terms: Technical replicates were generated by sequencing separate aliquots of the same genomic DNA pool, with four replicates compared pairwise.

Details on this clone: Its recognized antigen is unknown. No much larger clone exists at a distance of one base, and base qualities are not known.

V loses 0 bases, J loses 0 bases, and the germline ends lie 9 bases apart. The CDR3 starts with the cysteine, ends with the phenylalanine, and has 15 residues. Only CDR3 DNA is held: 45 bases, read in frame from base 1. The CDR1 and CDR2 encoded by the germline V gene (reference sequence) are SGHNT and YYREEE. During the collection period, no immune events, such as infections, were documented for the healthy donors. Blood repertoires from healthy donors were used as a training cohort for calibrating time-dependent variance in a beta-binomial model of differential abundance of T-cell clones. The training cohort was composed of around ten healthy donors, 3 female and 7 male. The donors were between roughly 25 and 70 years old, with an average age of 43 years. Whole blood from each healthy donor was obtained from a commercial supplier and was collected at three time points roughly two weeks apart. For immunosequencing, genomic DNA was extracted from unsorted whole blood.

TCRbeta CDR3 regions were profiled by bias-controlled multiplex PCR amplification of genomic DNA with the immunoSEQ Assay. Under the source paper's analysis protocol: To quantify the absolute abundance of each unique TCRbeta CDR3 region, the sequences were collapsed and filtered. Two models were used to test differential abundance: a binomial model (Fisher-equivalent) and a beta-binomial model that adds time-dependent variance fitted from healthy donors. Clones with fewer than 5 combined templates were excluded, and clones with Benjamini-Hochberg FDR below 0.01 were called differentially abundant. Beta-binomial variance was modeled as a function of total template count across the two samples using the form v = (b*log(k)+a)^2. Entries here come from immuneACCESS through TCRdb and include only in-frame sequences with V and J called. Some clones fail to appear in such tables; in the studies checked, an unresolved V gene covers under half of the shortfall, and the cause of the remainder is unknown. That table is the source of V, J and clone size, and D and trimming were worked out from the DNA. This sample has some 90,000 clones in its table, and around 89% of those were observed once. The ten largest make up around 20% of the sample.

Overall study outcomes, separate from this receptor: Between technical replicates the binomial model flagged approximately 1.2 differentially abundant clones, whereas over roughly 2 weeks the binomial model flagged about 15 and over about four weeks approximately 18. In all healthy donors, the variance in clone template counts between samples taken 2 to 3 weeks apart rose significantly as total template count increased. Both the number of clones called differentially abundant and the false-positive rate were significantly reduced by the beta-binomial model across all healthy-donor time intervals. It was expected by the authors that biological variance in healthy repertoires might increase further over much longer intervals, such as months to years.

The receptor was isolated from a person between 18 and 70 years old in good health. Sequencing was performed on blood. The chain is encoded by TRBV5-4 joined to TRBJ1-1, with no confident D gene call. The CDR3 region reads CASSLAAGVNTEAFF. Here is the DNA: TGTGCCAGCAGCTTGGCGGCCGGGGTGAACACTGAAGCTTTCTTT.